The 13 T cell receptor beta chains in this list originate from one sample, sequenced in a study of blood T cell repertoires in COVID-19 (TCRdb year 2020). The method was the immunoSEQ multiplex PCR assay. Not all clones reach the TCRdb copy of this immuneACCESS table, which keeps in-frame sequences only. Checked studies attribute under half of the gap to unresolved V genes and leave the rest unexplained. The sample table contains around 380,000 clones; only one count was recorded for 81% of them. Jointly, the top ten make up more than 0.85% of the sample. The sequencing input was peripheral blood. The receptors originated from a human donor with acute or convalescent COVID-19. The donor label of this sample is uncertain.

V is TRBV24-1 and J is TRBJ2-3, with D possibly being TRBD1 (6 bases). CDR1 is KGHDR, CDR2 SFDVKD, per germline. Trimming took 4 bases from V and 0 from J, leaving 7 bases between them. The CDR3 has 14 residues. The CDR3 DNA follows: TGTGCCACCAGTGAGGGGGCGAGCACAGATACGCAGTATTTT. It is translated as CATSEGASTDTQYF.

CDR3 DNA: TGTGCCAGCAGTGAAGGACCTACAGGGGAGTACTCTGGAAACACCATATATTTT. The encoded protein is CASSEGPTGEYSGNTIYF. V is TRBV2 and J is TRBJ1-3; TRBD1 aligns across 7 bases. The CDR3 extends over 18 amino acids. Germline V gene data show CDR1 as SNHLY and CDR2 as FYNNEI. Germline trimming cut 1 base from V and 0 bases from J; bases unmatched to any gene: 9.

This rearrangement joins TRBV30 to TRBJ2-7; tentatively, D is TRBD2 (5 bases). Trimming shortened V by 2 bases and J by 2 bases, and 10 bases separated the two germline ends. This CDR3 is 13 amino acids long. CDR1 GTSNPN and CDR2 SVGIG come from the germline V gene (reference sequence). The CDR3: CAWSKGLAYEQYF. The CDR3 DNA is TGTGCCTGGAGTAAAGGACTCGCCTACGAGCAGTACTTC.

This chain connects TRBV18 to TRBJ1-2, with D perhaps matching TRBD1 (6 bases). This CDR3 is 16 amino acids long. The V gene lost 2 bases and the J gene lost 9 bases, with 22 bases spanning the gap. Germline lookup yields CDR1 KGHSH and CDR2 LQKENI. The CDR3 loop is CASSPSVDRTGSSYTF. The CDR3 nucleotides read TGTGCCAGCTCACCATCGGTCGACAGGACGGGTAGTAGCTACACCTTC.

The V and J genes are TRBV7-9 and TRBJ1-2; tentatively, D is TRBD1 (5 bases). CDR1 is SEHNR and CDR2 is FQNEAQ in the germline V gene (reference sequence). The germline V and J ends were trimmed by 8 bases and 3 bases, with 16 bases remaining between them. CDR3 size: 14 residues. The CDR3 nucleotides are TGTGCCAGCCAGGGAGGCAGCCTTTACTATGGCTACACCTTC. Translating gives CASQGGSLYYGYTF.

This chain connects TRBV5-8 to TRBJ2-3; unclear D gene. Per the germline V gene, CDR1 is SGHTS and CDR2 is YDEGEE. The CDR3 is made up of 14 amino acids. Trimming left V 0 bases short and J 0 bases short, with 5 bases between. The CDR3 DNA is TGTGCCAGCAGCTTGGCAGGCAGCACAGATACGCAGTATTTT. Its protein product is CASSLAGSTDTQYF.

This clone came up a few times. The chain couples TRBV7-2 to TRBJ2-2; tentatively, D is TRBD2 (5 bases). Germline loops: CDR1 SGHTA, CDR2 FQGNSA. This CDR3 comprises 19 residues. V was clipped by 2 bases and J by 3 bases, with 22 bases between them. The CDR3 region has the DNA TGTGCCAGCAGCTTACGGGGTAGGATCTTAGGCTCGGACACCGGGGAGCTGTTTTTT. Translating gives CASSLRGRILGSDTGELFF.

This rearrangement joins TRBV11-2 to TRBJ1-4; weak D call: TRBD1 (5 bases). The length of the CDR3 is 15 residues. The germline V gene encodes CDR1 SGHAT and CDR2 FQNNGV. The V and J ends lost 8 bases and 2 bases respectively, with 15 bases between them. The CDR3 here is CASRRGMGTNEKLFF. The CDR3 DNA reads as TGTGCCAGCCGGAGGGGCATGGGGACTAATGAAAAACTGTTTTTT.

The genes are TRBV7-9 and TRBJ2-4; the match to TRBD1 covers 11 bases. This CDR3 contains 13 residues. CDR1 is SEHNR, CDR2 FQNEAQ, per germline (reference sequence). V was pared by 4 bases and J by 14 bases, with 7 bases of the junction left unmatched. This CDR3 reads CASSSGQGGPKYF. The CDR3 nucleotides are TGTGCCAGCAGCTCGGGACAGGGGGGGCCCAAGTACTTC.

The chain carries TRBV18 and TRBJ1-1, with TRBD1 matching 8 bases. Germline CDR1 and CDR2: KGHSH and LQKENI. The CDR3 runs to 13 residues. V gave up 2 bases and J gave up 6 bases; unmatched junction bases: 2. The CDR3 nucleotides are TGTGCCAGCTCACCAAACAGGGGGGCTGAAGCTTTCTTT. It codes for CASSPNRGAEAFF.

There are many counts of this clone. The V and J genes are TRBV27 and TRBJ2-1; D is possibly TRBD2 (5 bases). V lost 5 bases, J lost 0 bases, and 14 bases lay in between. There are 16 residues in the CDR3. The germline V gene encodes CDR1 MNHEY and CDR2 SMNVEV (reference sequence). This CDR3 is CASSGGSVVSYNEQFF. The CDR3, as DNA: TGTGCCAGCAGTGGCGGTAGCGTAGTCTCCTACAATGAGCAGTTCTTC.

The rearrangement joins TRBV6-5 to TRBJ2-7, with D possibly being TRBD2 (6 bases). Trimming took off 5 bases at V and 3 bases at J, with 14 bases between the two ends. The CDR3 totals 14 residues. CDR1 MNHEY and CDR2 SVGAGI come from the germline V gene. CDR3 DNA sequence: TGTGCCAGCAGTCGCAACCAGGGACTCTACGAGCAGTACTTC. The encoded protein is CASSRNQGLYEQYF.

The rearrangement links TRBV13 to TRBJ2-3, with D unresolved. The V and J ends lost 2 bases and 3 bases respectively, with 12 bases between them. The length of the CDR3 is 15 residues. Germline assignment: CDR1 PRHDT and CDR2 FYEKMQ (reference sequence). CDR3 sequence: CASSLTKFRTDTQYF. DNA for the CDR3: TGTGCCAGCAGCTTAACGAAGTTTCGGACAGATACGCAGTATTTT. The entire variable domain, with the rest obtained from reference TRBV13 and TRBJ2-3, is as follows: AAGVIQSPRHLIKEKRETATLKCYPIPRHDTVYWYQQGPGQDPQFLISFYEKMQSDKGSIPDRFSAQQFSDYHSELNMSSLELGDSALYFCASSLTKFRTDTQYFGPGTRLTVL.